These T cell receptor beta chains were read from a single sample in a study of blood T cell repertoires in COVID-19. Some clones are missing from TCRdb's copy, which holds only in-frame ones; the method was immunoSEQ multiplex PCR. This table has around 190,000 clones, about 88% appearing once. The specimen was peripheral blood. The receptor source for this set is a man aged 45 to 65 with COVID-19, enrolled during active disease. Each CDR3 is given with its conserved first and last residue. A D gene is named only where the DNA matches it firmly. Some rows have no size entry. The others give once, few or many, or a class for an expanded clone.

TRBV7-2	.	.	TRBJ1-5	TGTGCCAGCAGCCATTACACGGTTGACGACACTAGCAATCAGCCCCAGCATTTT	CASSHYTVDDTSNQPQHF
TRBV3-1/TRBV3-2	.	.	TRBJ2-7	TGTGCCAGCAGCCAAGTCGGGACTTCGGGGCAGTACTTC	CASSQVGTSGQYF
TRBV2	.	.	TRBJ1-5	TGTGCCAGCAGGAGGGATAGCAATCAGCCCCAGCATTTT	CASRRDSNQPQHF
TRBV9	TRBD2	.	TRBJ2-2	TGTGCCAGCAATACGGGAGGCCCTCCCGGGGAGCTGTTTTTT	CASNTGGPPGELFF
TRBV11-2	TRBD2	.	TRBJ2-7	TGTGCCAGCAGCTTAGGGGCGGGGGATTTTTACGAGCAGTACTTC	CASSLGAGDFYEQYF
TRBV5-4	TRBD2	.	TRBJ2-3	TGTGCCAGCAGGAGTAGCGGGGGGTCCCCAGATACGCAGTATTTT	CASRSSGGSPDTQYF
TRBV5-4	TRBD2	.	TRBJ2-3	TGTGCCAGCAGCTTTCTGACTAGCGGGGGCCACTTCACAGATACGCAGTATTTT	CASSFLTSGGHFTDTQYF
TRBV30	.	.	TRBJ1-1	TGTGCCTGGACCCTGGGGCAGGGGAACACTGAAGCTTTCTTT	CAWTLGQGNTEAFF
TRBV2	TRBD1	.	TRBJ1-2	TGTGCCATCGGGACAGGGGTTTTGGGAAACTATGGCTACACCTTC	CAIGTGVLGNYGYTF
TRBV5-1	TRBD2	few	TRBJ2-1	TGCGCCAGCACCCAAGCCGGGACTAGGTCCTACAATGAGCAGTTCTTC	CASTQAGTRSYNEQFF
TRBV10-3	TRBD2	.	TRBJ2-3	TGTGCCATCACTAGCGGGGGGGGGCCAGATACGCAGTATTTT	CAITSGGGPDTQYF
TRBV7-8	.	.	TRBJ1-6	TGTGCCAGCAGCCCACAGGTTTCTATTTCACCCCTCCACTTT	CASSPQVSISPLHF
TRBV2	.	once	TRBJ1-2	TGTGCCAGCAGCCCCCCGGGACAAACAAATAACTATGGCTACACCTTC	CASSPPGQTNNYGYTF
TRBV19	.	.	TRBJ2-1	TGTGCCAGTAGTATACAGGGTCAGGGGAGTGAGCAGTTCTTC	CASSIQGQGSEQFF
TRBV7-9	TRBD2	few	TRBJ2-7	TGTGCCAGCAGCGCGGGACTACCCGAGTACGAGCAGTACTTC	CASSAGLPEYEQYF
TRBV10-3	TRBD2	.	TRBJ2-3	TGTGCCATCACCGGGACTAGCGGGGGAACAGATACGCAGTATTTT	CAITGTSGGTDTQYF
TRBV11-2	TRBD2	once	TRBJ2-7	TGTGCCAGCAGCTTCGGGCGGGGGCTAGCGGGCTACGAGCAGTACTTC	CASSFGRGLAGYEQYF
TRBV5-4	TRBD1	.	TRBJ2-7	TGTGCCAGCAGTTGGGGACAGAACCCTTCCTACGAGCAGTACTTC	CASSWGQNPSYEQYF
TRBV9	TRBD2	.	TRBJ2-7	TGTGCCAGCAGCGTAGACCTAGCGGGAGGGATCCTTCGGGAGCAGTACTTC	CASSVDLAGGILREQYF
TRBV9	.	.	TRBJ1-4	TGTGCCAGCAGCGTAGGCAGACACACTAATGAAAAACTGTTTTTT	CASSVGRHTNEKLFF
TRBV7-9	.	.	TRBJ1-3	TGTGCCAGCAGCTCCGGTAACTCTGGAAACACCATATATTTT	CASSSGNSGNTIYF
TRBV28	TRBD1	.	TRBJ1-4	TGTGCCAGCAGTTTAGGACAGGATAGGGGAAAACTGTTTTTT	CASSLGQDRGKLFF
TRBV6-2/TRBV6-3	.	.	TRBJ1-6	TGTGCCAGCAGTAAGCGGGATCCTAATTCACCCCTCCACTTT	CASSKRDPNSPLHF
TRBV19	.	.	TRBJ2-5	TGTGCCAGTAGTATCTTAGCAGGGATGGTAGAGACCCAGTACTTC	CASSILAGMVETQYF
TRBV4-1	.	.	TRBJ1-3	TGCGCCAGCAGCCAAGCGGGTCAAGCGGGAAACACCATATATTTT	CASSQAGQAGNTIYF
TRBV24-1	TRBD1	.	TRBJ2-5	TGTGCCACCAGTGACCCCTCAACGACAGGGGGCGCCGAGACCCAGTACTTC	CATSDPSTTGGAETQYF
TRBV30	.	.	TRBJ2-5	TGTGCCTGGAGTGTACGGTCAGGGGTCGAGACCCAGTACTTC	CAWSVRSGVETQYF
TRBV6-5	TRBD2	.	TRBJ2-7	TGTGCCAGCAGTTACTCGCTAGCGGGGAATGACTACGAGCAGTACTTC	CASSYSLAGNDYEQYF
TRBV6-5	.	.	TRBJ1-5	TGTGCCAGCAAATTTGACACCTATCAGCCCCAGCATTTT	CASKFDTYQPQHF
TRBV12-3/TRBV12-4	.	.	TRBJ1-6	TGTGCCAGCAGTTTTCTTTATAATTCACCCCTCCACTTT	CASSFLYNSPLHF
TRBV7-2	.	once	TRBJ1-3	TGTGCCAGCAGTTGGACTCCGGAAGGCTCTGGAAACACCATATATTTT	CASSWTPEGSGNTIYF
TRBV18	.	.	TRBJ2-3	TGTGCCAGCTCACTTAACACAGATACGCAGTATTTT	CASSLNTDTQYF
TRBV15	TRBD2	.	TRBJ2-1	TGTGCCACCAGCAGAGAAGCGGGGGGCTACAATGAGCAGTTCTTC	CATSREAGGYNEQFF
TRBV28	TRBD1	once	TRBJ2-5	TGTGCCAGCAGGACAGGGGCGGGGGAGACCCAGTACTTC	CASRTGAGETQYF
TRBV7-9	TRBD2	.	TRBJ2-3	TGTGCCAGCAGTTATTGGACTAGCGGGGTCACAGATACGCAGTATTTT	CASSYWTSGVTDTQYF
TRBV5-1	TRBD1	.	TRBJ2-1	TGCGCCAGCAGCCCCACCGGGACAGGGGCCTACAATGAGCAGTTCTTC	CASSPTGTGAYNEQFF
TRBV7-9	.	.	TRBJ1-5	TGTGCCAGCAGCACGAGTCGGCAGCCCCAGCATTTT	CASSTSRQPQHF